This section outlines one T cell receptor (beta chain) sequence together with its context. As yet, its antigen is unknown. These data are taken from a study of T-cell memory formation after mild COVID-19. Study observations and caveats: Clones that contracted from day 15 to 85 were balanced CD4/CD8, while later expanders leaned CD4+. There were some responding clones in pre-infection memory, which suggested that cross-reactive memory had joined. Nothing confirmed that second-wave clones peaking on day 37 were specific for SARS-CoV-2.

TCRdb re-derived calls from the 5' RACE reads in MiXCR, one entry per CDR3 protein. Of 220,000 or so distinct CDR3 sequences in the sample, 9% to 10% were seen once. Sequenced input: PBMCs or a T cell subset sorted from them (not recorded which). The clonotype comes from a man younger than 30 who had mild COVID-19 (a few samples of this study predate the infection). Cell type and time point are not known.

CDR3 coding DNA: TGCGCCAGCAGGAGCGGAAACGGGCAGGGCGCCTACAATGAGCAGTTCTTC. Translating it yields CASRSGNGQGAYNEQFF. The gene calls are TRBV4-1 and TRBJ2-1; either TRBD1 or TRBD2 may fit D (5 bases each). The V gene's germline CDR1 is MGHRA and CDR2 YSYEKL. V dropped 6 bases and J dropped 2 bases, with 20 bases sitting between them. There are 17 residues in the CDR3.